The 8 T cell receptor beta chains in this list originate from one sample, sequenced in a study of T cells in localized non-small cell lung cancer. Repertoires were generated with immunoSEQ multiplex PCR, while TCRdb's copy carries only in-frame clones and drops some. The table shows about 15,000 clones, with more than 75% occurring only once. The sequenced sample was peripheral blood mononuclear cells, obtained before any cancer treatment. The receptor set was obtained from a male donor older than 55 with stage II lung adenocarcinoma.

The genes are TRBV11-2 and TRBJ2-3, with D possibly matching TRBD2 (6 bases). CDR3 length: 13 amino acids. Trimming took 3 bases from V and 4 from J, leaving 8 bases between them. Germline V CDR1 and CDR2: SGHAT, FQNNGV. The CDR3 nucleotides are TGTGCCAGCAGCTTGGGGGAGGCAGATACGCAGTATTTT. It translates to CASSLGEADTQYF.

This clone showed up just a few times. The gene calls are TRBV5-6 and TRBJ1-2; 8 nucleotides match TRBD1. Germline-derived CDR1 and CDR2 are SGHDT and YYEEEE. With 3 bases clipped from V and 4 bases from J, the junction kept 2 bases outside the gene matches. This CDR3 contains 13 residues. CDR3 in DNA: TGTGCCAGCAGCTCGGACAGGGCCTATGGCTACACCTTC. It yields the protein CASSSDRAYGYTF.

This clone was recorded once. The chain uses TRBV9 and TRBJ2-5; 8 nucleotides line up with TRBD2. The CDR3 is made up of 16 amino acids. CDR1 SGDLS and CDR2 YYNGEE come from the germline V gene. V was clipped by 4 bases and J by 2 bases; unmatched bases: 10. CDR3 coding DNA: TGTGCCAGCAGCCTTCGAAGCGGGAGCCTGCAAGAGACCCAGTACTTC. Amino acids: CASSLRSGSLQETQYF.

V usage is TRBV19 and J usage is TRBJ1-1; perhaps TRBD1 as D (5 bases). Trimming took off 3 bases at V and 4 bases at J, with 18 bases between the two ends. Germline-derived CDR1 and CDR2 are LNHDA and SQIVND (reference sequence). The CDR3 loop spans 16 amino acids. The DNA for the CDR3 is TGTGCCAGTAGTATCGGCCCAAGGGGCGGTAGCACTGAAGCTTTCTTT. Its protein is CASSIGPRGGSTEAFF.

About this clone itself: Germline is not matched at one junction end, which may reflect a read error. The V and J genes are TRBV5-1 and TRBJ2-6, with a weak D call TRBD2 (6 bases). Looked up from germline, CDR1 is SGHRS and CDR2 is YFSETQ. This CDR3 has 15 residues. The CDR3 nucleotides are TGTGCCAGCAGCTTGGGGGGACCCGGGGCCAACGTCCTGACTTTC. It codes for CASSLGGPGANVLTF.

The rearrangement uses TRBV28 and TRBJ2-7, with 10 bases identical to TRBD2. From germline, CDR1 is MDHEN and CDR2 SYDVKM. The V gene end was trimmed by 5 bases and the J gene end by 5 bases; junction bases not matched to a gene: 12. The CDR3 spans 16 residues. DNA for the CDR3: TGTGCCAGCAGTCCCCTTCAAGCGGGAGGGACACACGAGCAGTACTTC. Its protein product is CASSPLQAGGTHEQYF.

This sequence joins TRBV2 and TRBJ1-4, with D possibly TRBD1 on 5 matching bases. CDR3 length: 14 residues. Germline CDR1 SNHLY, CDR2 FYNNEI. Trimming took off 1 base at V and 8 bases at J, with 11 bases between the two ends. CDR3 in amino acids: CASSEGDVREKLFF. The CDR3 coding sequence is TGTGCCAGCAGTGAAGGGGACGTGCGCGAAAAACTGTTTTTT.

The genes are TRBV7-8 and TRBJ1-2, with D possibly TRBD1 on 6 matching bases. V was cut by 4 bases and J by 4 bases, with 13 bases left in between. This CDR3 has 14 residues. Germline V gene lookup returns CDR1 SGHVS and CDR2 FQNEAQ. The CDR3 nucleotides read TGTGCCAGCAGCTCTACACAGGGTACCTATGGCTACACCTTC. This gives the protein CASSSTQGTYGYTF.